The 16 T cell receptor beta chains below all came from one sample that was sequenced in a study of T cells in Graves' hyperthyroidism and ophthalmopathy. The investigators amplified TCR beta CDR3 regions from RNA transcripts. In the first-round RT-PCR of the TCR CDR3, the HTBI primer set was used. TCRdb ran MiXCR on the multiplex PCR reads and lists one entry per CDR3 protein. Of approximately 400,000 distinct CDR3 sequences in the sample, over 15% were seen once. Sample: blood. The receptors come from a young woman with Graves' hyperthyroidism.

This clonotype was seen at least ten times. The chain recombines TRBV4-1 with TRBJ2-7; D assignment may be TRBD1 or TRBD2 (5 bases each). This CDR3 has 18 amino acids. Germline loops: CDR1 MGHRA, CDR2 YSYEKL. Trimming took 4 bases from V and 1 from J, leaving 23 bases between them. The CDR3 is CASSLELTGAGTSYEQYF. The CDR3 coding sequence is TGCGCCAGCAGCCTGGAGCTAACTGGGGCAGGGACGTCCTACGAGCAGTACTTC.

This clonotype has at least ten counts. The J gene is TRBJ2-2, the V gene TRBV7-2; D possibly uses TRBD1 or TRBD2 (5 bases each). Germline V gene sequence: CDR1 SGHTA, CDR2 FQGNSA. There are 16 residues in the CDR3. With 2 bases removed from V and 0 bases from J, the gap between germline ends came to 10 bases. The CDR3 sequence: CASSLRGAANTGELFF. CDR3 DNA: TGTGCCAGCAGCTTACGAGGGGCAGCGAACACCGGGGAGCTGTTTTTT.

The gene calls are TRBV19 and TRBJ1-1; D ambiguous. The CDR3 length is 15 residues. With 1 base removed from V and 3 bases from J, the gap between germline ends came to 12 bases. Germline CDR1 is LNHDA and CDR2 is SQIVND (reference sequence). CDR3 residues: CASSIGERTYTEAFF. CDR3 in DNA: TGTGCCAGTAGTATAGGGGAACGGACCTACACTGAAGCTTTCTTT.

This clonotype came up many times. The chain has TRBV5-1 and TRBJ2-7, with D possibly TRBD2 on 6 matching bases. The CDR3 consists of 13 residues. Trimming cost V 4 bases and J 2 bases, with 10 bases left between them. Germline assignment: CDR1 SGHRS and CDR2 YFSETQ. This CDR3 reads CASSPGLTYEQYF. The CDR3 DNA follows: TGCGCCAGCAGCCCGGGACTTACCTACGAGCAGTACTTC.

In this sample, this clonotype turned up a few times. The chain couples TRBV4-1 to TRBJ2-7; D remains unclear. Germline CDR1 and CDR2: MGHRA and YSYEKL. V shed 0 bases and J shed 1 base, with 7 bases lying between them. The CDR3 sequence is 14 residues long. CDR3 protein: CASSQDRKSYEQYF. The DNA for the CDR3 is TGCGCCAGCAGCCAAGACAGGAAATCCTACGAGCAGTACTTC.

There are many counts of this clonotype. The genes are TRBV5-1 and TRBJ1-2, with 8 bases aligning to TRBD1. Germline V lookup: CDR1 SGHRS, CDR2 YFSETQ. The CDR3 is made up of 14 amino acids. Trimming at V came to 4 bases and at J to 4 bases, leaving 6 bases not matched to a gene. This chain's CDR3 is CASSPDRAFYGYTF. CDR3 DNA sequence: TGCGCCAGCAGCCCGGACAGGGCTTTCTATGGCTACACCTTC.

This clonotype was seen ten or more times. The chain recombines TRBV2 with TRBJ1-1, with no clear D. The CDR3 extends over 15 amino acids. The V and J ends lost 2 bases and 3 bases respectively, with 13 bases between them. Germline values: CDR1 SNHLY, CDR2 FYNNEI. CDR3 nucleotide sequence: TGTGCCAGCAGTGAAAGGGAGTCGCGGGACACTGAAGCTTTCTTT. Encoded protein: CASSERESRDTEAFF.

Ten or more counts support this clonotype. The genes are TRBV2 and TRBJ1-1, with D perhaps matching TRBD1 (6 bases). Germline CDR1 is SNHLY and CDR2 is FYNNEI. Trimming removed 4 bases from V and 9 bases from J, with 15 bases in between. The CDR3 extends over 13 amino acids. CDR3 DNA: TGTGCCAGCAGTGTGACGATACAGGGAAAAGCTTTCTTT. Protein product: CASSVTIQGKAFF. Based on the CDR3 plus reference TRBV2 and TRBJ1-1, the full variable domain is EPEVTQTPSHQVTQMGQEVILRCVPISNHLYFYWYRQILGQKVEFLVSFYNNEISEKSEIFDDQFSVERPDGSNFTLKIRSTKLEDSAMYFCASSVTIQGKAFFGQGTRLTVV.

This clonotype was recorded many times. V is TRBV11-2 and J is TRBJ2-7; D is ambiguous. CDR1 and CDR2 (germline): SGHAT, FQNNGV. Trimming took 4 bases from V and 10 from J, leaving 14 bases between them. The CDR3 runs to 12 residues. As DNA, the CDR3 is TGTGCCAGCAGCTCGTCTTCCGCGTATCAGTACTTC. Translated: CASSSSSAYQYF. The full variable domain, with the rest looked up from reference TRBV11-2 and TRBJ2-7, is EAGVAQSPRYKIIEKRQSVAFWCNPISGHATLYWYQQILGQGPKLLIQFQNNGVVDDSQLPKDRFSAERLKGVDSTLKIQPAKLEDSAVYLCASSSSSAYQYFGPGTRLTVT.

This clonotype was recorded a few times. This rearrangement joins TRBV27 to TRBJ2-6; 9 positions agree with TRBD1. Germline CDR1 reads MNHEY; CDR2 reads SMNVEV (reference sequence). This CDR3 comprises 19 residues. V lost 5 bases to trimming and J lost 6 bases; unmatched junction nucleotides: 17. CDR3 sequence (DNA): TGTGCCAGCAGTATAACCGGGACAGGGAATATTGCTGAGGCCAACGTCCTGACTTTC. This sequence encodes CASSITGTGNIAEANVLTF.

The genes are TRBV5-1 and TRBJ1-3; no clear D gene. This CDR3 contains 15 residues. CDR1 SGHRS and CDR2 YFSETQ come from the germline V gene. Trimming took off 1 base at V and 2 bases at J, with 10 bases between the two ends. The CDR3 DNA is TGCGCCAGCAGCTTGATCGGGTTGGCTGGAAACACCATATATTTT. It yields the protein CASSLIGLAGNTIYF.

This clonotype has at least ten counts. This chain connects TRBV12-3 or TRBV12-4 to TRBJ1-3; D ambiguous. V was shortened by 6 bases and J by 0 bases, with 12 bases between the two germline ends. The CDR3 loop spans 15 amino acids. The DNA for the CDR3 is TGTGCCAGCAGCCATCCACTGCGCTCTGGAAACACCATATATTTT. It translates to CASSHPLRSGNTIYF.

This clonotype was seen repeatedly, ten times or more. The chain employs TRBV13 and TRBJ2-7, with D possibly matching TRBD2 (5 bases). The V end was cut by 0 bases, the J end by 3 bases, with 12 bases between. This CDR3 region has 15 residues. Germline lookup yields CDR1 PRHDT and CDR2 FYEKMQ (reference sequence). This CDR3 reads CASSLGGVPNYEQYF. The CDR3, as DNA: TGTGCCAGCAGCTTAGGCGGGGTCCCCAACTACGAGCAGTACTTC.

This clonotype was counted many times. Written as DNA, the CDR3 is TGCAGCGCTACACAGGGTCCAATGAACACTGAAGCTTTCTTT. Residues: CSATQGPMNTEAFF. The chain has TRBV29-1 and TRBJ1-1, with TRBD1 as a possible D gene (6 bases). The CDR3 sequence is 14 residues long. In germline, CDR1 is SQVTM, CDR2 ANQGSEA. Trimming took off 7 bases at V and 0 bases at J, with 15 bases between the two ends.

This clonotype was detected many times. This chain uses TRBV29-1 with TRBJ2-2; 7 bases fit TRBD2. V trimming: 3 bases; J trimming: 0 bases; junction bases outside the gene matches: 4. Germline V CDR1 and CDR2: SQVTM, ANQGSEA. This CDR3 contains 15 residues. CDR3: CSVEGGGSNTGELFF. As DNA, the CDR3 is TGCAGCGTTGAGGGGGGGGGTTCGAACACCGGGGAGCTGTTTTTT.

V is TRBV5-1 and J is TRBJ1-1, with D tentatively TRBD1 (5 bases). From germline, CDR1 is SGHRS and CDR2 YFSETQ. Trimming took 7 bases from V and 5 from J, leaving 24 bases between them. The CDR3 is made up of 16 amino acids. CDR3 sequence: CASATGFGGGKTEAFF. Written as DNA, the CDR3 is TGCGCCAGCGCTACGGGCTTCGGGGGGGGTAAAACTGAAGCTTTCTTT.